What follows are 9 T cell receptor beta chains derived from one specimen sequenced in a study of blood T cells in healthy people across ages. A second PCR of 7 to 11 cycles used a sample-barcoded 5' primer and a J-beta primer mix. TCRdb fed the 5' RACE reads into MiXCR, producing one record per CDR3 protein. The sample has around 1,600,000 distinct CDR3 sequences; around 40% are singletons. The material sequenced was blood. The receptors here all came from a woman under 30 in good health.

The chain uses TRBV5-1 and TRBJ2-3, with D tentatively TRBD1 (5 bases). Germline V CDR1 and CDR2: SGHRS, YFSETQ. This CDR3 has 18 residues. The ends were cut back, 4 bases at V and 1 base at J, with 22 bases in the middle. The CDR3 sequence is CASSPFGQGEVGTDTQYF. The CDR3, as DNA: TGCGCCAGCAGCCCCTTCGGCCAAGGGGAAGTCGGCACAGATACGCAGTATTTT.

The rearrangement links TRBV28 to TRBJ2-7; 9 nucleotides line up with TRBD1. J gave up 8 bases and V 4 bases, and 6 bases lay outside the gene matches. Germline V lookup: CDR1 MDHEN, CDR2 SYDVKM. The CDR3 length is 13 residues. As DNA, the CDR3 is TGTGCCAGCAGTTGGGACAGGGCAGGCAAGCAGTACTTC. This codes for CASSWDRAGKQYF.

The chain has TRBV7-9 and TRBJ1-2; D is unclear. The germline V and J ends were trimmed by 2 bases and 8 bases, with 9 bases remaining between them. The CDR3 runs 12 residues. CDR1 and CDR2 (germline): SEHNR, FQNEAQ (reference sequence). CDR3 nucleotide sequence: TGTGCCAGCAGCTTATGGGCCCGAGGCTACACCTTC. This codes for CASSLWARGYTF.

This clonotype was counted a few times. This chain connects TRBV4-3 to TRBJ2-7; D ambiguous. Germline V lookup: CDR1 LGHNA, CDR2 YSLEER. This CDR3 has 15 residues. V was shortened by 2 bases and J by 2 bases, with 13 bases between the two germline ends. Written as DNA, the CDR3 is TGCGCCAGCAGCCAAAGGTACAGTCGGACCTACGAGCAGTACTTC. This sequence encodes CASSQRYSRTYEQYF.

In nucleotides, the CDR3 is TGTGCCAGCAGCCAACAGGGAAGTGGTAATTCACCCCTCCACTTT. Translated: CASSQQGSGNSPLHF. The chain has TRBV13 and TRBJ1-6; the D gene is possibly TRBD1 (6 bases). Germline V CDR1 and CDR2: PRHDT, FYEKMQ (reference sequence). V was clipped by 5 bases and J by 6 bases, with 14 bases between them. The CDR3 is made up of 15 amino acids.

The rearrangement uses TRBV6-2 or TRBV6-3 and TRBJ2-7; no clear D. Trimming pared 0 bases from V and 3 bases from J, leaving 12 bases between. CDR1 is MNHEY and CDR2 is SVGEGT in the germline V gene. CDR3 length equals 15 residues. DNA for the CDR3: TGTGCCAGCAGTTACTCGCCCACGGATCACTACGAGCAGTACTTC. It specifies CASSYSPTDHYEQYF.

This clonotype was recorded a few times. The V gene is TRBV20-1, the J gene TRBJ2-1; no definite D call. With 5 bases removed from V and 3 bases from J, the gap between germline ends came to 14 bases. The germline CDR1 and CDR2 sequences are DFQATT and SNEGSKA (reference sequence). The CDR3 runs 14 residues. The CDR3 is CSARKGSDYNEQFF. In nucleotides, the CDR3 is TGCAGTGCTCGCAAAGGTTCGGACTACAATGAGCAGTTCTTC.

CDR3 in DNA: TGTGCCAACTCCCAAAGGGGCACCGGGGAGCTGTTTTTT. Its protein is CANSQRGTGELFF. The V call is TRBV7-9, the J call TRBJ2-2; the D gene is possibly TRBD1 (5 bases). Between the trimmed V and J ends, which lost 10 bases and 4 bases, there was a span of 13 bases. CDR1 and CDR2 from the germline V gene are SEHNR and FQNEAQ (reference sequence). This CDR3 is 13 amino acids long.

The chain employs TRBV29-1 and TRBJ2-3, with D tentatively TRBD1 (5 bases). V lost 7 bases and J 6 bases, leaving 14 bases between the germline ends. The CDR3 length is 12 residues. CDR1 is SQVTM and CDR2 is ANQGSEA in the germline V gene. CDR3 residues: CSGHTAGDTQYF. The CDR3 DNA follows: TGCAGCGGCCATACCGCAGGGGATACGCAGTATTTT.